In this sample, the clone carrying this TCR beta chain turned up many times. The antigen is unknown. The ends lost 7 bases at V and 1 base at J; junction bases unmatched: 3. Per germline, CDR1 SNHLY and CDR2 FYNNEI. The CDR3 loop spans 14 amino acids. The sample comes from a study of T cells in Graves' hyperthyroidism and ophthalmopathy. The overall study: Specimen type is peripheral blood, collected at initial diagnosis prior to any treatment. Overall study findings and caveats: A median around 5.9 months before onset, the model predicted ophthalmopathy.

Patients with uncontrolled infections, other autoimmune diseases, pregnancy or lactation were excluded. Extraction of PBMCs used roughly 9.6 ml of fresh peripheral blood. Template material for amplifying TCR beta CDR3 regions consisted of RNA transcripts. The HTBI set primed first-round TCR CDR3 RT-PCR. MiXCR, applied by TCRdb to the multiplex PCR reads, yields one record per CDR3 protein. The table records 300,000 to 400,000 distinct CDR3 sequences, over 11% of them present only once. The chain combines TRBV2 with TRBJ2-5; TRBD1 aligns across 10 bases. The sequenced sample was blood. The origin of this receptor is a woman in her fifties or sixties with Graves' hyperthyroidism. CDR3 sequence reads: CASKDRGAQETQYF. CDR3 nucleotide sequence: TGTGCCAGCAAGGACAGGGGGGCCCAAGAGACCCAGTACTTC.